Following are 17 T cell receptor beta chains from one sample sequenced in a study of blood T cells in healthy people across ages. It was with a sample-barcoded 5' primer and a J-beta primer mix that a second PCR of roughly 7 to 12 cycles was run. TCRdb re-analysed the 5' RACE reads in MiXCR, keeping a single row per CDR3 protein. This sample has 1,500,000 or so distinct CDR3 sequences; roughly 60% occur once, and the top ten carry roughly 7%. What was sequenced was blood. Source of these receptors: a man aged 18-30 years in good health.

This clonotype was counted only a few times. The chain is built from TRBV20-1 and TRBJ2-3; D ambiguous. Trimming left V 0 bases short and J 0 bases short, with 16 bases between. CDR3 size: 17 residues. In germline, CDR1 is DFQATT, CDR2 SNEGSKA (reference sequence). The CDR3 reads CSARDVQRRSSTDTQYF. As DNA, the CDR3 is TGCAGTGCTAGAGATGTTCAGCGTCGATCTAGCACAGATACGCAGTATTTT.

The rearrangement joins TRBV5-1 to TRBJ1-5, with D tentatively TRBD1 (5 bases). Per germline, CDR1 SGHRS and CDR2 YFSETQ. The CDR3 has 14 residues. V shed 7 bases and J shed 2 bases, with 13 bases lying between them. The CDR3 region is CASLDQGGNQPQHF. CDR3 DNA sequence: TGCGCCAGCCTAGACCAGGGAGGCAATCAGCCCCAGCATTTT.

This clonotype came up a few times. The genes are TRBV20-1 and TRBJ2-3; tentative D call: TRBD1 (5 bases). CDR3 length: 14 residues. Trimming shortened V by 5 bases and J by 3 bases, and 15 bases separated the two germline ends. Germline assignment: CDR1 DFQATT and CDR2 SNEGSKA (reference sequence). The CDR3 nucleotides are TGCAGTGCTCCCCCTAGGGGTGGGACAGATACGCAGTATTTT. Translation: CSAPPRGGTDTQYF.

The chain recombines TRBV7-2 with TRBJ2-4; 7 nucleotides agree with TRBD1. The germline V gene encodes CDR1 SGHTA and CDR2 FQGNSA. Trimming at V came to 1 base and at J to 3 bases, leaving 12 bases not matched to a gene. This CDR3 spans 18 amino acids. DNA of the CDR3: TGTGCCAGCAGCTTAGTGTGGCAGGGGGATGTAAGCAAAAACATTCAGTACTTC. Amino acids: CASSLVWQGDVSKNIQYF. Filled out from reference TRBV7-2 and TRBJ2-4, the complete variable domain reads GAGVSQSPSNKVTEKGKDVELRCDPISGHTALYWYRQSLGQGLEFLIYFQGNSAPDKSGLPSDRFSAERTGGSVSTLTIQRTQQEDSAVYLCASSLVWQGDVSKNIQYFGAGTRLSVL.

V and J are TRBV20-1 and TRBJ2-7; D gene uncertain. V was trimmed by 6 bases and J by 2 bases, leaving 17 bases between them. The CDR3 length is 14 residues. Germline V gives CDR1 DFQATT, CDR2 SNEGSKA (reference sequence). The CDR3 sequence is CSAPLHIQTYEQYF. CDR3 nucleotides: TGCAGTGCCCCACTTCACATTCAGACCTACGAGCAGTACTTC.

This clonotype has a count of ten or more. Just one base apart from a much larger clone, this may be a read error. The rearrangement joins TRBV29-1 to TRBJ2-1, with D unclear. The J call may be wrong; the DNA end is better matched by TRBJ2-7. The CDR3 is 13 amino acids. Germline V gene sequence: CDR1 SQVTM, CDR2 ANQGSEA. This CDR3 reads CSVEVRSYNEQYF. The CDR3 coding sequence is TGCAGCGTCGAGGTACGCTCCTACAATGAGCAGTACTTC.

The J gene is TRBJ1-2, the V gene TRBV4-1; no clear D. Germline assignment: CDR1 MGHRA and CDR2 YSYEKL. V lost 0 bases and J 7 bases, leaving 18 bases between the germline ends. The CDR3 has 16 residues. The CDR3 coding sequence is TGCGCCAGCAGCCAAGATCCGAGACCTTATACGGTTGGCTACACCTTC. It codes for CASSQDPRPYTVGYTF.

The rearrangement joins TRBV6-5 to TRBJ1-2; 8 nucleotides agree with TRBD1. CDR1 and CDR2 (germline): MNHEY, SVGAGI. This CDR3 spans 15 amino acids. V was clipped by 5 bases and J by 2 bases; unmatched bases: 7. The CDR3 sequence: CASSETGAFNYGYTF. In DNA, the CDR3 is TGTGCCAGCAGTGAGACAGGGGCCTTCAACTATGGCTACACCTTC.

The chain recombines TRBV25-1 with TRBJ2-1, with 8 bases aligning to TRBD2. The J segment lost 8 bases and the V segment lost 5 bases, leaving 8 bases of the junction unmatched. CDR3 length equals 14 residues. CDR1 and CDR2 from the germline V gene are MGHDK and SYGVNS. In nucleotides, the CDR3 is TGTGCCAGCAGTCGGCGAGCGGGAGAGGATGAGCAGTTCTTC. This translates into CASSRRAGEDEQFF. Supplemented by reference TRBV25-1 and TRBJ2-1, the full variable domain reads EADIYQTPRYLVIGTGKKITLECSQTMGHDKMYWYQQDPGMELHLIHYSYGVNSTEKGDLSSESTVSRIRTEHFPLTLESARPSHTSQYLCASSRRAGEDEQFFGPGTRLTVL.

This clonotype was seen a handful of times. The chain has TRBV6-5 and TRBJ2-5; possible D gene TRBD2, 6 bases. Trimming removed 5 bases at V and 1 base at J, with 17 bases between. CDR3 length: 16 residues. CDR1 is MNHEY and CDR2 is SVGAGI in the germline V gene. As DNA, the CDR3 is TGTGCCAGCAGTCCGAGACACGGGGGACTCCAAGAGACCCAGTACTTC. Residues: CASSPRHGGLQETQYF.

This clonotype was recorded a few times. The chain recombines TRBV20-1 with TRBJ2-5, with 8 bases lining up with TRBD2. The CDR3 runs 13 residues. In germline, CDR1 is DFQATT, CDR2 SNEGSKA (reference sequence). After removal of 5 bases from V and 3 bases from J, the junction contained 5 bases not matched to a gene. As DNA, the CDR3 is TGCAGTGCTCCTACGACTAGCGAAGAGACCCAGTACTTC. Amino acids: CSAPTTSEETQYF.

CDR3 nucleotide sequence: TGTGCCAGCAGTAACTGGGGGCAAGGTCAGCCCCAGCATTTT. It specifies CASSNWGQGQPQHF. The chain uses TRBV12-3 or TRBV12-4 and TRBJ1-5; D may be TRBD1 (6 bases). The CDR3 runs to 14 residues. The V and J ends lost 5 bases and 6 bases respectively, with 14 bases between them.

The rearrangement uses TRBV2 and TRBJ2-5; 8 bases agree with TRBD1. The CDR3 sequence is 13 residues long. Per germline, CDR1 SNHLY and CDR2 FYNNEI. Losses at the gene ends were 2 bases for V and 5 bases for J; bases not matched to a gene: 1. This CDR3 is CASSEHRGETQYF. The CDR3 region has the DNA TGTGCCAGCAGTGAACACAGGGGGGAGACCCAGTACTTC.

The rearrangement joins TRBV2 to TRBJ2-7; the match to TRBD1 covers 8 bases. Germline lookup yields CDR1 SNHLY and CDR2 FYNNEI. V dropped 8 bases and J dropped 3; count of bases not matched to a gene: 15. There are 16 residues in the CDR3. The CDR3 is CASLPTGQGGLYEQYF. Written as DNA, the CDR3 is TGTGCCAGCCTACCAACCGGACAGGGTGGACTCTACGAGCAGTACTTC.

The chain recombines TRBV27 with TRBJ2-7; TRBD1 might be the D (6 bases). The CDR3 is 15 residues long. Germline lookup yields CDR1 MNHEY and CDR2 SMNVEV (reference sequence). V gave up 5 bases and J gave up 7 bases, with 21 bases separating them. The chain's CDR3 is CASSKPLGGLGEQYF. The CDR3 DNA follows: TGTGCCAGCAGTAAACCACTAGGGGGATTGGGGGAGCAGTACTTC.

CDR3 sequence reads: CAISAGQGTNSPLHF. In DNA form, the CDR3 reads TGTGCCATCAGTGCAGGGCAGGGGACAAATTCACCCCTCCACTTT. The chain links TRBV10-3 to TRBJ1-6; a weak D match, TRBD1 (6 bases). Germline lookup yields CDR1 ENHRY and CDR2 SYGVKD. This CDR3 has 15 amino acids. Trimming left V 4 bases short and J 7 bases short, with 14 bases between.

V is TRBV5-1 and J is TRBJ2-1, with D possibly being TRBD1 (6 bases). V dropped 0 bases and J dropped 2 bases, with 12 bases sitting between them. CDR1 and CDR2 from the germline V gene are SGHRS and YFSETQ. The CDR3 extends over 16 amino acids. DNA for the CDR3: TGCGCCAGCAGCTTGGGGACAGAGAGCCCCTACAATGAGCAGTTCTTC. Translated: CASSLGTESPYNEQFF. Full variable domain (missing parts from reference TRBV5-1 and TRBJ2-1): KAGVTQTPRYLIKTRGQQVTLSCSPISGHRSVSWYQQTPGQGLQFLFEYFSETQRNKGNFPGRFSGRQFSNSRSEMNVSTLELGDSALYLCASSLGTESPYNEQFFGPGTRLTVL.